One and the same sample provided the 3 T cell receptor beta chains below, sequenced in a study of T cells in tumors after PD-1 blockade. Using immunoSEQ multiplex PCR, the repertoire was profiled, and TCRdb retains in-frame clones only, with some absent. The table has about 33,000 clones, roughly 78% seen once. This material consisted of PBMCs, taken before anti-PD-1 treatment. All receptors derive from a human donor with basal cell carcinoma.

The chain has TRBV11-3 and TRBJ2-5; 8 bases match TRBD2. CDR3 length: 16 residues. V lost 1 base to trimming and J lost 4 bases; unmatched junction nucleotides: 8. Germline CDR1 is SGHNT and CDR2 is YENEEA. In DNA, the CDR3 is TGTGCCAGCAGCTTAGGGGCGGGAGGCCGGCTAGAGACCCAGTACTTC. Amino acids: CASSLGAGGRLETQYF.

This chain uses TRBV9 with TRBJ2-2; 7 nucleotides line up with TRBD1. V shed 3 bases, J shed 6 bases, and the junction held 5 bases outside the gene matches. This CDR3 is built from 14 residues. From germline, CDR1 is SGDLS and CDR2 YYNGEE. CDR3 nucleotide sequence: TGTGCCAGCAGCGGCCGACAGGGAGCCGGGGAGCTGTTTTTT. This gives the protein CASSGRQGAGELFF. Combining the CDR3 with reference TRBV9 and TRBJ2-2 gives the whole variable domain DSGVTQTPKHLITATGQRVTLRCSPRSGDLSVYWYQQSLDQGLQFLIQYYNGEERAKGNILERFSAQQFPDLHSELNLSSLELGDSALYFCASSGRQGAGELFFGEGSRLTVL.

This chain links TRBV18 with TRBJ1-2, with a weak D call TRBD1 (5 bases). The CDR3 is made up of 13 amino acids. V was pared by 4 bases and J by 2 bases, with 8 bases between. Germline CDR1 and CDR2: KGHSH and LQKENI. CDR3 DNA sequence: TGTGCCAGCTCACGGGGGGAAAACTATGGCTACACCTTC. It is translated as CASSRGENYGYTF.